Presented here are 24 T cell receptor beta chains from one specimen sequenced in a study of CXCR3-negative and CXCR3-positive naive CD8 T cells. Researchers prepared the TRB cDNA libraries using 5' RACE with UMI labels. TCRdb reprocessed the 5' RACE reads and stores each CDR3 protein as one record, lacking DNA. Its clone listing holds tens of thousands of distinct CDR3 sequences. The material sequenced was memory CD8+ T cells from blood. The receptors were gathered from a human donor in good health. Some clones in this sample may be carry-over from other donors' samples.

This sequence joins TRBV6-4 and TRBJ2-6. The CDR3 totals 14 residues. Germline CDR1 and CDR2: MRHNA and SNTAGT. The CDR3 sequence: CTSSDSSGANVLTF.

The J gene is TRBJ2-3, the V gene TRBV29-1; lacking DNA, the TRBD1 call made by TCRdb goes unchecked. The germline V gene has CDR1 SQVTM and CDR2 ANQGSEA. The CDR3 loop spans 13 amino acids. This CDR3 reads CSVLGALADTQYF.

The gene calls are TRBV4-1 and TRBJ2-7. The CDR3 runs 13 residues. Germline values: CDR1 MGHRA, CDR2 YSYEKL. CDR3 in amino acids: CASSQEAVYEQYF.

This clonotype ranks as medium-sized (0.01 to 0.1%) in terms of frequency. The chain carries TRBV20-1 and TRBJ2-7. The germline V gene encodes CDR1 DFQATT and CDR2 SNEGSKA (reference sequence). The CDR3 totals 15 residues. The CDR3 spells CSARDFSGTSYEQYF.

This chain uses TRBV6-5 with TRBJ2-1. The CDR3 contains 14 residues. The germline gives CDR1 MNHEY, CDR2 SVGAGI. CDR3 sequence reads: CASSFRGPNNEQFF.

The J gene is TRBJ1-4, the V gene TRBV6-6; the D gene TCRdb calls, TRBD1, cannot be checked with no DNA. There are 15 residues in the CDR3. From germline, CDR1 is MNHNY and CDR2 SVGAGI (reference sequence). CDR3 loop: CASSSTRGGDEKLFF.

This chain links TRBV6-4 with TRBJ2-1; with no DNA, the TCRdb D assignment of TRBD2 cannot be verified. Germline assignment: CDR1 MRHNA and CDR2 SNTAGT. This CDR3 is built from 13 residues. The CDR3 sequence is CASSGGAYNEQFF.

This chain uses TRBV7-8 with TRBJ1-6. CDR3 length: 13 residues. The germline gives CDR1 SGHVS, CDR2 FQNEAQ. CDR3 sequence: CASSLEGSSPLHF.

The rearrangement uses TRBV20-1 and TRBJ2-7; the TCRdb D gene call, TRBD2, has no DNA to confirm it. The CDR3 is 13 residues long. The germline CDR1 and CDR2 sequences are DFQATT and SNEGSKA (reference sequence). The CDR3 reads CSARGSGDYEQYF.

CDR3 protein: CSAPGGNTDTQYF. The J gene is TRBJ2-3, the V gene TRBV29-1; the D gene TCRdb calls, TRBD2, cannot be checked with no DNA. The CDR3 contains 13 residues. CDR1 is SQVTM and CDR2 is ANQGSEA in the germline V gene.

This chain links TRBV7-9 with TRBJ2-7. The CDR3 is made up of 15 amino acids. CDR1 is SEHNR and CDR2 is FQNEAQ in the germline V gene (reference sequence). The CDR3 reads CASSSEAERSYEQYF.

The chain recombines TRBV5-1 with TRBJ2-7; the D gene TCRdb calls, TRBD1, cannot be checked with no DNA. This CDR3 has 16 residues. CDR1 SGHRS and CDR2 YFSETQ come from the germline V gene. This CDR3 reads CASSLVDRGRVHEQYF.

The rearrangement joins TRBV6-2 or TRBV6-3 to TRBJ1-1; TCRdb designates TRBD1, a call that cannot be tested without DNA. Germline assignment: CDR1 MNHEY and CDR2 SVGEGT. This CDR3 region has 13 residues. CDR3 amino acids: CASSLTGGSEAFF.

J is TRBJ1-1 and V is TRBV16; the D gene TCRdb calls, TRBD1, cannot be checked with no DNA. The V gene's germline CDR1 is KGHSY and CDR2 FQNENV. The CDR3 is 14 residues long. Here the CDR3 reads CASSTGTEGTEAFF.

The CDR3 loop reads CASSRGGYEQYF. The rearrangement links TRBV4-1 to TRBJ2-7; checking the TCRdb D call of TRBD1 is not possible without DNA. The CDR3 extends over 12 amino acids. Germline V lookup: CDR1 MGHRA, CDR2 YSYEKL.

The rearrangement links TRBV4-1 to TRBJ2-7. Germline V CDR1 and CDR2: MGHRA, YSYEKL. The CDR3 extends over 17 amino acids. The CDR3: CASSQPVGSQSSYEQYF.

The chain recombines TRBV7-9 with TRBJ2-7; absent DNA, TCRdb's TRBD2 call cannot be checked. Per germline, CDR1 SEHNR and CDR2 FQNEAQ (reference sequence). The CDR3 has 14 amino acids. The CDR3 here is CASSFPSGTYEQYF.

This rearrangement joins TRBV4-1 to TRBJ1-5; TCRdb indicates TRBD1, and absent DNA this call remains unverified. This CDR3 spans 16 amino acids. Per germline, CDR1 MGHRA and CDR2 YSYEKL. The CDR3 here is CASSQEELRERQPQHF.

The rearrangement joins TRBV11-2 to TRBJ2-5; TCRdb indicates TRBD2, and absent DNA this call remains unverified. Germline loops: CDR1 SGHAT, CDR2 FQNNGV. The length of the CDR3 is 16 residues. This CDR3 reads CASSFRAGGRKETQYF.

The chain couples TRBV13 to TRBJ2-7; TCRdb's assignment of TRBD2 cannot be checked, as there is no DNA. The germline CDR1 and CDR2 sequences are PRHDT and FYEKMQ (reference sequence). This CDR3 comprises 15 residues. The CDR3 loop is CASSLGGLADYEQYF.

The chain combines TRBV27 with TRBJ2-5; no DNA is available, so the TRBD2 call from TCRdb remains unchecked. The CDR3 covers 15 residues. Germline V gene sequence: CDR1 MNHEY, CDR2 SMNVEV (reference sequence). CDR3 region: CASSPGTSGRETQYF.

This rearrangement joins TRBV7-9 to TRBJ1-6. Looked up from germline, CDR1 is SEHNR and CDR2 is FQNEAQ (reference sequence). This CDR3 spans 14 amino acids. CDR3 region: CASTKDSYNSPLHF.

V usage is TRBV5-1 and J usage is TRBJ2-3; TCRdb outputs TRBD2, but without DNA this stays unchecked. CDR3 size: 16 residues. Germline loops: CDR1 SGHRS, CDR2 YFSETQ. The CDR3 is CASSLGSGGLTDTQYF.

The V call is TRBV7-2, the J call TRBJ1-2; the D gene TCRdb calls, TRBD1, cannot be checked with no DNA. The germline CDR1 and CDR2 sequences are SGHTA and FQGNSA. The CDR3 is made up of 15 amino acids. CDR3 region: CASSSSPGGYDGYTF.